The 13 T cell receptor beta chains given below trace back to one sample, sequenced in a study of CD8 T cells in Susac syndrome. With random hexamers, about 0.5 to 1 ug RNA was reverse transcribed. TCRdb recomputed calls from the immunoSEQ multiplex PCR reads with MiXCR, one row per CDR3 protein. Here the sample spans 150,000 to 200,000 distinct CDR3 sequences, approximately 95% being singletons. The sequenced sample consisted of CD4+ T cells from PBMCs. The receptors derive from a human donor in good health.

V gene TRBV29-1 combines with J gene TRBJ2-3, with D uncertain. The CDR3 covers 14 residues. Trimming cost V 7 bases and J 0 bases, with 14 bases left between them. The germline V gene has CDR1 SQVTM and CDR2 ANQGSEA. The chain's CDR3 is CSATDRSSTDTQYF. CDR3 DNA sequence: TGCAGCGCTACGGATCGCTCTAGCACAGATACGCAGTATTTT.

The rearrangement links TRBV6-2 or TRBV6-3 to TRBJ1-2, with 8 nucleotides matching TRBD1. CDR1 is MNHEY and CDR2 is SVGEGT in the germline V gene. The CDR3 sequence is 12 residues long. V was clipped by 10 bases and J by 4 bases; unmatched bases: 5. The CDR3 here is CATGQGIYGYTF. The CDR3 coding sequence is TGTGCCACAGGACAGGGCATCTATGGCTACACCTTC.

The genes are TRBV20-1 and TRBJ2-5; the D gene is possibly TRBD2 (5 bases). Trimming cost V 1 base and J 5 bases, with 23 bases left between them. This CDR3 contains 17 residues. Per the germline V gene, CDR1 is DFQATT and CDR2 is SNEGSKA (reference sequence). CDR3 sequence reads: CSARGFTGYNQMETQYF. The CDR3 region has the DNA TGCAGTGCTAGAGGATTTACGGGATACAATCAAATGGAGACCCAGTACTTC.

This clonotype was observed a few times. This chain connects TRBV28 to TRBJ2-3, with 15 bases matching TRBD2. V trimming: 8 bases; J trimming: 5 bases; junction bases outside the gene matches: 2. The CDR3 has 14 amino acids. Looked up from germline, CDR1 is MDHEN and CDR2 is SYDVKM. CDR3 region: CASGGLAGGDTQYF. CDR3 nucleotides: TGTGCCAGCGGGGGACTAGCGGGAGGAGATACGCAGTATTTT. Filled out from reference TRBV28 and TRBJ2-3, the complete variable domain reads DVKVTQSSRYLVKRTGEKVFLECVQDMDHENMFWYRQDPGLGLRLIYFSYDVKMKEKGDIPEGYSVSREKKERFSLILESASTNQTSMYLCASGGLAGGDTQYFGPGTRLTVL.

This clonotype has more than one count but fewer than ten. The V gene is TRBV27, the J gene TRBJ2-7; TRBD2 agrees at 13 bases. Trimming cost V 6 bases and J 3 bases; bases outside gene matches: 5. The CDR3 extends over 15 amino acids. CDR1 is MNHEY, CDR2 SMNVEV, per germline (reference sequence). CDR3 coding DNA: TGTGCCAGCAGCCCGAGGACTAGCGGGGGCTACGAGCAGTACTTC. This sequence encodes CASSPRTSGGYEQYF.

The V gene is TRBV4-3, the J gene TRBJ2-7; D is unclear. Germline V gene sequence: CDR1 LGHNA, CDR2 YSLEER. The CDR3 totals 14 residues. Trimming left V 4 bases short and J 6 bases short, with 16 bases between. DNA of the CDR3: TGCGCCAGCAGCCGAGTAGGTGGGCTGGGCGAGCAGTACTTC. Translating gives CASSRVGGLGEQYF.

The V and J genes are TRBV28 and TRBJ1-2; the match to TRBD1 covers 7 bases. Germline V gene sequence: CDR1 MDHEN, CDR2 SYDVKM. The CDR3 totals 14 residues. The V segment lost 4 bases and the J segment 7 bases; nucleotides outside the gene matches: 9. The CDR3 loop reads CASSSTGRGSGYTF. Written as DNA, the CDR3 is TGTGCCAGCAGTTCGACAGGGCGAGGGAGTGGCTACACCTTC.

The CDR3 is CASSHTGGAFGEQFF. The CDR3 DNA is TGTGCCAGCAGTCACACAGGGGGCGCGTTTGGTGAGCAGTTCTTC. This chain joins TRBV12-3 or TRBV12-4 and TRBJ2-1, with TRBD1 identical over 9 bases. This CDR3 has 15 amino acids. The V and J ends lost 5 bases and 9 bases, in that order; junction bases with no gene match: 11.

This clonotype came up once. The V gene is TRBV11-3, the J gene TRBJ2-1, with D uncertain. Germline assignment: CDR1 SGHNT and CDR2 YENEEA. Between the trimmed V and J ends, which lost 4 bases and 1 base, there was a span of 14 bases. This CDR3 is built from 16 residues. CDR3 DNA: TGTGCCAGCAGCTATGCCCCCGACGGTTCCTACAATGAGCAGTTCTTC. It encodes CASSYAPDGSYNEQFF. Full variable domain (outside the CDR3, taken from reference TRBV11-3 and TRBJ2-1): EAGVVQSPRYKIIEKKQPVAFWCNPISGHNTLYWYLQNLGQGPELLIRYENEEAVDDSQLPKDRFSAERLKGVDSTLKIQPAELGDSAVYLCASSYAPDGSYNEQFFGPGTRLTVL.

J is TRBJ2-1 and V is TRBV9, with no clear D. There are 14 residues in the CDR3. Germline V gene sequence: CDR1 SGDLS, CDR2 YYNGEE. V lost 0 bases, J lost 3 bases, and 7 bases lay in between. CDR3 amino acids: CASSVGARYNEQFF. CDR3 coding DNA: TGTGCCAGCAGCGTAGGGGCTCGCTACAATGAGCAGTTCTTC.

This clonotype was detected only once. DNA for the CDR3: TGTGCCAGCAGCTTCGTCCGGGATGAGACCCAGTACTTC. The encoded protein is CASSFVRDETQYF. This chain uses TRBV11-1 with TRBJ2-5, with D maybe TRBD2 (5 bases). This CDR3 region has 13 residues. V was trimmed by 3 bases and J by 5 bases, leaving 10 bases between them. Germline CDR1 is SGHAT and CDR2 is FQDESV (reference sequence).

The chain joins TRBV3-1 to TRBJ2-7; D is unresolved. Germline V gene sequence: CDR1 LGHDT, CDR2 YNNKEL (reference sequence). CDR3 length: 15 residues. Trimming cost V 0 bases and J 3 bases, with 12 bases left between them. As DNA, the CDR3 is TGTGCCAGCAGCCAAGATTATCCCCCTTTCTACGAGCAGTACTTC. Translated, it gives CASSQDYPPFYEQYF.

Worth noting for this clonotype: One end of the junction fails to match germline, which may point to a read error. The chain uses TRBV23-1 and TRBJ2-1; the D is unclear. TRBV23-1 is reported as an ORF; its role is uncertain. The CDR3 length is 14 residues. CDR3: CASSQSRSFNEQFF. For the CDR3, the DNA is TGCGCCAGCAGTCAATCGCGTTCATTCAATGAGCAGTTCTTT.